Below are 29 T cell receptor beta chains sequenced from a single sample in a study of cytomegalovirus exposure and HLA in healthy donors. 13 Jbeta primers and 60 Vbeta primers were used for the PCR. Data came from immunoSEQ multiplex PCR; TCRdb stores just in-frame clones and leaves some out. The sample includes about 160,000 clones, approximately 70% of them seen just once. Sequenced sample: PBMCs. These TCRs come from a man in his forties or fifties in good health and CMV-seropositive.

This chain joins TRBV4-2 and TRBJ2-7; a possible D gene is TRBD1 (6 bases). Per the germline V gene, CDR1 is LGHNA and CDR2 is YNFKEQ. This CDR3 has 12 amino acids. Trimming cost V 4 bases and J 5 bases, with 9 bases left between them. Here the CDR3 DNA reads TGTGCCAGCAGCCTGCAGGGGAACGAGCAGTACTTC. Translation gives CASSLQGNEQYF.

This clone was picked up one time. The chain recombines TRBV18 with TRBJ1-4, with 8 bases aligning to TRBD1. The V gene end was trimmed by 3 bases and the J gene end by 6 bases; junction bases not matched to a gene: 6. CDR1 is KGHSH and CDR2 is LQKENI in the germline V gene. The CDR3 sequence is 15 residues long. The CDR3 loop is CASSPGQGRHEKLFF. The CDR3 DNA sequence: TGTGCCAGCTCACCCGGACAGGGCCGCCATGAAAAACTGTTTTTT.

This clone was found a few times. The chain carries TRBV6-6 and TRBJ2-7; D gene unclear. CDR3 size: 11 residues. The germline gives CDR1 MNHNY, CDR2 SVGAGI (reference sequence). Deletions cut 6 bases from V and 3 bases from J, with 6 bases between. CDR3 amino acids: CASSLDYEQYF. The CDR3 bases are TGTGCCAGCAGCCTAGACTACGAGCAGTACTTC.

This clone appeared a few times. The rearrangement uses TRBV7-2 and TRBJ2-7; D uncertain. Germline CDR1 and CDR2: SGHTA and FQGNSA. Trimming stripped 1 base from V and 2 bases from J, with 6 bases between. The CDR3 consists of 13 residues. CDR3: CASSLEETYEQYF. The CDR3 DNA reads as TGTGCCAGCAGCTTAGAAGAGACCTACGAGCAGTACTTC.

The chain uses TRBV4-3 and TRBJ1-2; TRBD1 matches 7 bases. CDR1 and CDR2 (germline): LGHNA, YSLEER. The CDR3 is 12 residues long. V dropped 8 bases and J dropped 2; count of bases not matched to a gene: 2. As DNA, the CDR3 is TGCGCCAGCGGACAGGCAAACTATGGCTACACCTTC. Translation gives CASGQANYGYTF.

The chain has TRBV9 and TRBJ1-6; a possible D gene is TRBD1 (6 bases). The CDR3 covers 15 residues. The ends were cut back, 0 bases at V and 10 bases at J, with 14 bases in the middle. Germline CDR1 reads SGDLS; CDR2 reads YYNGEE. The CDR3 sequence is CASSVGQWGGSPLHF. Here the CDR3 DNA reads TGTGCCAGCAGCGTAGGCCAGTGGGGGGGCTCACCCCTCCACTTT. Drawing the rest from reference TRBV9 and TRBJ1-6, the complete variable domain is DSGVTQTPKHLITATGQRVTLRCSPRSGDLSVYWYQQSLDQGLQFLIQYYNGEERAKGNILERFSAQQFPDLHSELNLSSLELGDSALYFCASSVGQWGGSPLHFGNGTRLTVT.

V and J are TRBV29-1 and TRBJ1-2; 7 bases align to TRBD1. The CDR3 loop spans 17 amino acids. The germline V gene encodes CDR1 SQVTM and CDR2 ANQGSEA. V shed 0 bases, J shed 8 bases, and the junction held 18 bases outside the gene matches. CDR3 amino acids: CSVEDLRYGQDVWGYTF. Here the CDR3 DNA reads TGCAGCGTTGAAGATCTTCGTTATGGACAGGACGTTTGGGGCTACACCTTC.

The chain carries TRBV11-2 and TRBJ2-5; TRBD1 might be the D (5 bases). The end of the DNA fits TRBJ2-7 better, so the J call may be wrong. Germline V CDR1 and CDR2: SGHAT, FQNNGV. The CDR3 totals 13 residues. The CDR3: CASTPATVFEQYF. In nucleotides, the CDR3 is TGTGCCAGCACCCCCGCGACAGTCTTCGAGCAGTACTTC.

V and J are TRBV7-6 and TRBJ1-1; D is undetermined. Germline assignment: CDR1 SGHVS and CDR2 FNYEAQ. V lost 2 bases and J 2 bases, leaving 12 bases between the germline ends. CDR3 size: 15 residues. The CDR3 sequence: CASSLSDTANTEAFF. CDR3 bases: TGTGCCAGCAGCTTAAGTGACACCGCAAACACTGAAGCTTTCTTT.

V and J are TRBV6-6 and TRBJ1-3; D may be TRBD1 (5 bases). The CDR3 sequence is 16 residues long. Germline V gives CDR1 MNHNY, CDR2 SVGAGI (reference sequence). Between the trimmed V and J ends, which lost 7 bases and 0 bases, there was a span of 16 bases. The CDR3 sequence: CASIRGGLSSGNTIYF. Here the CDR3 DNA reads TGTGCCAGCATCCGGGGGGGTCTTAGCTCTGGAAACACCATATATTTT.

Notes on this clone: The same CDR3 also results from other DNA sequences found in this sample. The CDR3 region is CASRASGAPTDTQYF. CDR3 DNA sequence: TGTGCCAGCCGCGCTAGCGGGGCCCCCACAGATACGCAGTATTTT. The J gene is TRBJ2-3, the V gene TRBV2, with 9 bases lining up with TRBD2. The CDR3 has 15 amino acids. J was trimmed by 2 bases and V by 8 bases; bases with no gene match: 8. Per the germline V gene, CDR1 is SNHLY and CDR2 is FYNNEI.

The V gene is TRBV19, the J gene TRBJ2-5; maybe TRBD2 (6 bases). This CDR3 has 13 amino acids. The germline V and J ends were trimmed by 4 bases and 5 bases, with 11 bases remaining between them. The germline CDR1 and CDR2 sequences are LNHDA and SQIVND (reference sequence). The CDR3 loop reads CASSTGVRETQYF. The CDR3 DNA sequence: TGTGCCAGTAGTACGGGGGTACGGGAGACCCAGTACTTC.

The table lists this clone with a count of one. The chain is built from TRBV5-6 and TRBJ1-4, with a tentative D call TRBD1 (5 bases). CDR3 length equals 17 residues. Germline V gene sequence: CDR1 SGHDT, CDR2 YYEEEE. Trimming took 0 bases from V and 4 from J, leaving 16 bases between them. The CDR3 protein is CASSLEGGAALNEKLFF. The CDR3 DNA is TGTGCCAGCAGCTTGGAGGGCGGGGCGGCCCTTAATGAAAAACTGTTTTTT.

The rearrangement uses TRBV7-9 and TRBJ1-2; TRBD1 matches 9 bases. The V gene's germline CDR1 is SEHNR and CDR2 FQNEAQ (reference sequence). The CDR3 covers 13 residues. J gave up 10 bases and V 5 bases, and 8 bases lay outside the gene matches. CDR3 sequence (DNA): TGTGCCAGCAGCCCGACAGGGGGATCGATCTACACCTTC. Protein: CASSPTGGSIYTF.

The chain links TRBV6-1 to TRBJ2-7; no clear D. Trimming stripped 8 bases from V and 3 bases from J, with 8 bases between. The length of the CDR3 is 11 residues. Per the germline V gene, CDR1 is MNHNS and CDR2 is SASEGT. The CDR3 here is CASHTLYEQYF. CDR3 coding DNA: TGTGCCAGCCACACCCTCTACGAGCAGTACTTC.

The chain combines TRBV6-6 with TRBJ1-3; maybe TRBD1 (6 bases). The V end was cut by 5 bases, the J end by 4 bases, with 9 bases between. Germline CDR1 MNHNY, CDR2 SVGAGI (reference sequence). There are 13 residues in the CDR3. The CDR3 DNA sequence: TGTGCCAGCAGTCAGGGGACGGGAAACACCATATATTTT. Protein sequence: CASSQGTGNTIYF.

This sequence joins TRBV4-1 and TRBJ1-4; D uncertain. The CDR3 is made up of 16 amino acids. Trimming took off 0 bases at V and 6 bases at J, with 14 bases between the two ends. Germline V CDR1 and CDR2: MGHRA, YSYEKL. The CDR3 region has the DNA TGCGCCAGCAGCCAAGAGGAGGGAGGATCTTATGAAAAACTGTTTTTT. It specifies CASSQEEGGSYEKLFF.

The V call is TRBV9, the J call TRBJ2-5, with D perhaps TRBD1 (6 bases). Gene TRBJ2-7 matches the end of the DNA better, so the J call may be wrong. Germline V gene sequence: CDR1 SGDLS, CDR2 YYNGEE. This CDR3 is 14 amino acids long. DNA for the CDR3: TGTGCCAGCAGCGTAGTGGACAGCTCCTACGAGCAGTACTTC. Residues: CASSVVDSSYEQYF.

V usage is TRBV19 and J usage is TRBJ1-5; D gene unclear. CDR1 and CDR2 from the germline V gene are LNHDA and SQIVND (reference sequence). This CDR3 comprises 14 residues. V gave up 7 bases and J gave up 7 bases, with 17 bases separating them. The CDR3 DNA is TGTGCCAGTACCACCCGGGCCGCGGGACAGCCCCAGCATTTT. This codes for CASTTRAAGQPQHF.

The rearrangement uses TRBV30 and TRBJ1-1; 7 bases are a match to TRBD1. The CDR3 extends over 14 amino acids. Per the germline V gene, CDR1 is GTSNPN and CDR2 is SVGIG (reference sequence). V lost 2 bases, J lost 0 bases, and 3 bases stayed unmatched. As DNA, the CDR3 is TGTGCCTGGAGTTGGACAGGCATGAACACTGAAGCTTTCTTT. Its translation is CAWSWTGMNTEAFF. Using reference TRBV30 and TRBJ1-1 for the parts outside the CDR3, the full variable domain is SQTIHQWPATLVQPVGSPLSLECTVEGTSNPNLYWYRQAAGRGLQLLFYSVGIGQISSEVPQNLSASRPQDRQFILSSKKLLLSDSGFYLCAWSWTGMNTEAFFGQGTRLTVV.

The chain carries TRBV4-1 and TRBJ2-7, with TRBD2 matching over 8 bases. CDR1 is MGHRA and CDR2 is YSYEKL in the germline V gene. Germline trimming cut 0 bases from V and 2 bases from J; bases unmatched to any gene: 12. The CDR3 contains 18 residues. The DNA of the CDR3 is TGCGCCAGCAGCCAAGATCTGAGCGAGCGGGGGTTTACCTACGAGCAGTACTTC. It specifies CASSQDLSERGFTYEQYF.

The chain employs TRBV7-9 and TRBJ1-4; tentatively, D is TRBD1 (6 bases). Germline CDR1 is SEHNR and CDR2 is FQNEAQ (reference sequence). The CDR3 sequence is 18 residues long. Deletions cut 5 bases from V and 4 bases from J, with 23 bases between. CDR3 nucleotide sequence: TGTGCCAGCAGCGCGACTTGGGGGGGCCCCCGAGATAATGAAAAACTGTTTTTT. Its translation is CASSATWGGPRDNEKLFF.

A few counts support this clone. The rearrangement links TRBV9 to TRBJ2-3; D remains ambiguous. Germline V lookup: CDR1 SGDLS, CDR2 YYNGEE. The CDR3 covers 13 residues. V gave up 2 bases and J gave up 0 bases, with 4 bases separating them. The CDR3 nucleotides read TGTGCCAGCAGCGTGAGGAGCACAGATACGCAGTATTTT. Its protein product is CASSVRSTDTQYF.

The chain has TRBV13 and TRBJ2-2; weak D call: TRBD2 (6 bases). V dropped 5 bases and J dropped 7 bases, with 20 bases sitting between them. In germline, CDR1 is PRHDT, CDR2 FYEKMQ (reference sequence). This CDR3 comprises 16 residues. CDR3 protein: CASSQRSRARGGELFF. CDR3 coding DNA: TGTGCCAGCAGCCAGCGAAGCAGGGCGCGGGGCGGGGAGCTGTTTTTT. The full variable domain, with the rest looked up from reference TRBV13 and TRBJ2-2, is AAGVIQSPRHLIKEKRETATLKCYPIPRHDTVYWYQQGPGQDPQFLISFYEKMQSDKGSIPDRFSAQQFSDYHSELNMSSLELGDSALYFCASSQRSRARGGELFFGEGSRLTVL.

The chain couples TRBV7-3 to TRBJ1-6, with 7 bases lining up with TRBD1. Germline assignment: CDR1 SGHTA and CDR2 FQGTGA. This CDR3 has 14 residues. The trim removed 2 bases at V and 5 bases at J, leaving 0 bases unmatched. CDR3 DNA sequence: TGTGCCAGCAGCTTAGGACAGGATAATTCACCCCTCCACTTT. Its translation is CASSLGQDNSPLHF.

This chain joins TRBV4-1 and TRBJ2-5, with TRBD2 matching 12 bases. Matching the DNA end better, TRBJ2-7 makes the J call doubtful. The CDR3 is made up of 17 amino acids. Germline values: CDR1 MGHRA, CDR2 YSYEKL. The CDR3 spells CASSQDALAGGPYEQYF. CDR3 DNA: TGCGCCAGCAGCCAAGACGCACTAGCGGGGGGACCCTACGAGCAGTACTTC.

V is TRBV10-3 and J is TRBJ2-2; D might be TRBD1 (6 bases). Germline CDR1 is ENHRY and CDR2 is SYGVKD. The length of the CDR3 is 14 residues. V was shortened by 10 bases and J by 0 bases, with 12 bases between the two germline ends. The CDR3 DNA sequence: TGTGCCACCGGGGACACCACGAACACCGGGGAGCTGTTTTTT. Its protein product is CATGDTTNTGELFF.

The V and J genes are TRBV4-3 and TRBJ1-1; possible D gene TRBD1, 6 bases. This CDR3 has 15 amino acids. CDR1 and CDR2 from the germline V gene are LGHNA and YSLEER. V lost 6 bases, J lost 1 base, and 15 bases lay in between. The chain's CDR3 is CASSQGRVWNTEAFF. In DNA form, the CDR3 reads TGCGCCAGCAGTCAGGGGAGGGTCTGGAACACTGAAGCTTTCTTT.

The V gene is TRBV9, the J gene TRBJ1-4; D perhaps matches TRBD1 (6 bases). Trimming took 0 bases from V and 3 from J, leaving 12 bases between them. The germline gives CDR1 SGDLS, CDR2 YYNGEE. CDR3 length equals 16 residues. The CDR3 region has the DNA TGTGCCAGCAGCGTAGGGCAGGGGACCTCTAATGAAAAACTGTTTTTT. This sequence encodes CASSVGQGTSNEKLFF.